The 5 T cell receptor beta chains in this list originate from one sample, sequenced in a study of vaccination and CD4 T cells after COVID-19. These receptors are not linked to any known antigen. The treatment is: roughly 10-day PBMC culture with coronavirus spike peptide pools or control peptides (ViraFEST assay). An Oncomine TCR Beta short-read assay was used to sequence the DNA from cultured CD4+ T cells. TCRdb re-analysed the PCR reads in MiXCR, keeping a single row per CDR3 protein. This table has approximately 4,600 distinct CDR3 sequences, roughly two fifths appearing once. The sample consisted of CD4+ T cells from blood, cultured in vitro. Receptors were obtained from a human donor who had recovered from COVID-19.

To note about this clonotype: Germline and junction disagree at one end, which may indicate a read error. The V call is TRBV5-6, the J call TRBJ1-2; a weak D match, TRBD1 (6 bases). The CDR3 is made up of 12 amino acids. Germline V gene lookup returns CDR1 SGHDT and CDR2 YYEEEE. CDR3: CASSFPRGSMGF. The CDR3 coding sequence is TGTGCCAGCAGCTTTCCCAGGGGCTCAATGGGCTTC. The whole variable domain, filled in from reference TRBV5-6 and TRBJ1-2, reads DAGVTQSPTHLIKTRGQQVTLRCSPKSGHDTVSWYQQALGQGPQFIFQYYEEEERQRGNFPDRFSGHQFPNYSSELNVNALLLGDSALYLCASSFPRGSMGFGSGTRLTVV.

This sequence joins TRBV7-2 and TRBJ1-5; D is unresolved. Trimming cost V 4 bases and J 7 bases, with 11 bases left between them. Germline V lookup: CDR1 SGHTA, CDR2 FQGNSA. The CDR3 is 13 residues long. CDR3 amino acids: CASSSGRAQPQHF. CDR3 in DNA: TGTGCCAGCAGCTCGGGAAGGGCACAGCCCCAGCATTTT.

This chain joins TRBV6-1 and TRBJ1-5, with a tentative D call TRBD1 (5 bases). The CDR3 loop spans 16 amino acids. Germline V gene sequence: CDR1 MNHNS, CDR2 SASEGT. The V end was cut by 5 bases, the J end by 0 bases, with 14 bases between. CDR3 loop: CASSRIRQNSNQPQHF. The CDR3 DNA reads TGTGCCAGCAGTCGAATTCGACAGAATAGCAATCAGCCCCAGCATTTT.

This clonotype appeared a few times. V is TRBV2 and J is TRBJ1-2; possible D gene TRBD1, 6 bases. Trimming removed 5 bases at V and 8 bases at J, with 15 bases between. Germline V gene sequence: CDR1 SNHLY, CDR2 FYNNEI. The CDR3 runs to 13 residues. The CDR3 region is CASSQTGIGGYTF. CDR3 bases: TGTGCCAGCAGTCAAACAGGGATAGGGGGCTACACCTTC.

This chain links TRBV7-2 with TRBJ2-7, with D hard to call. CDR3 length equals 14 residues. Germline CDR1 and CDR2: SGHTA and FQGNSA. The V gene lost 1 base and the J gene lost 3 bases, with 10 bases spanning the gap. The CDR3 bases are TGTGCCAGCAGCTTAGTATCGACCGTCTACGAGCAGTACTTC. Translation gives CASSLVSTVYEQYF.